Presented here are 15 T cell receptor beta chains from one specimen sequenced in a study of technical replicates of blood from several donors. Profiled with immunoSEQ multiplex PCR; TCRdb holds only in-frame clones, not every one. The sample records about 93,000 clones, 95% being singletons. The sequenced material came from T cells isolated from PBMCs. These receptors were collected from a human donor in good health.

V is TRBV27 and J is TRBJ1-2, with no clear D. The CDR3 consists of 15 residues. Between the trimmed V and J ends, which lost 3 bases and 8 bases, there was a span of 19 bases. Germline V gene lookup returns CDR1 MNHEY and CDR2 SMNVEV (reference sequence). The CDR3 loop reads CASSFVAPLVTGYTF. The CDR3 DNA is TGTGCCAGCAGTTTTGTAGCCCCGCTGGTTACCGGCTACACCTTC.

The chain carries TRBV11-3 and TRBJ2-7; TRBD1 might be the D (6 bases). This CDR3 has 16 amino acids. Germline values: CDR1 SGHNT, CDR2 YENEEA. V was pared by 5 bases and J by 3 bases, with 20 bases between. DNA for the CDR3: TGTGCCAGCAGCCCTAATCGACAGGATTCAATCTACGAGCAGTACTTC. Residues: CASSPNRQDSIYEQYF.

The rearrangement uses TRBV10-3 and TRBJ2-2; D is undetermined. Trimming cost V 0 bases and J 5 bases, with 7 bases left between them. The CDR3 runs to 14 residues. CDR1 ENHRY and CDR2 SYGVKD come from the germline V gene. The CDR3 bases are TGTGCCATCAGTGAGTCGACCGGGACCGGGGAGCTGTTTTTT. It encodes CAISESTGTGELFF.

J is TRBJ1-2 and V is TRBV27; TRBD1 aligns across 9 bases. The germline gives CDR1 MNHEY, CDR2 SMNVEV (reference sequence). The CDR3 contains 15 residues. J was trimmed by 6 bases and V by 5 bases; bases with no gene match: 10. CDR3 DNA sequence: TGTGCCAGCAGTACCGGGACAGGGAATTCGGATGGCTACACCTTC. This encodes CASSTGTGNSDGYTF.

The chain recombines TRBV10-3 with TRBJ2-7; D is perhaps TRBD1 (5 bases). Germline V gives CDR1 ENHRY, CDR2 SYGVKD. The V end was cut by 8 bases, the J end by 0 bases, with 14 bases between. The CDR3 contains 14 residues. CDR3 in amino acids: CAIAPGDSSYEQYF. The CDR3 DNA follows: TGTGCCATCGCCCCAGGAGACAGCTCCTACGAGCAGTACTTC.

This CDR3 is CASSLLAGGLETQYF. The CDR3 region has the DNA TGTGCCAGCAGCTTATTAGCGGGGGGGCTAGAGACCCAGTACTTC. This chain links TRBV7-6 with TRBJ2-5, with 11 bases matching TRBD2. CDR3 length equals 15 residues. Germline V lookup: CDR1 SGHVS, CDR2 FNYEAQ. With V trimmed by 2 bases and J by 4 bases, 3 bases remained unmatched.

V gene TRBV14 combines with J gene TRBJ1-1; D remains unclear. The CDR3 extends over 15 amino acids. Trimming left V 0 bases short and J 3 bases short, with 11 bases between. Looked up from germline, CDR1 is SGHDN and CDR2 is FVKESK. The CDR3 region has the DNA TGTGCCAGCAGCCAAGATCCAGGTGGGCACACTGAAGCTTTCTTT. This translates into CASSQDPGGHTEAFF. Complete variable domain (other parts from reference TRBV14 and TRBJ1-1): EAGVTQFPSHSVIEKGQTVTLRCDPISGHDNLYWYRRVMGKEIKFLLHFVKESKQDESGMPNNRFLAERTGGTYSTLKVQPAELEDSGVYFCASSQDPGGHTEAFFGQGTRLTVV.

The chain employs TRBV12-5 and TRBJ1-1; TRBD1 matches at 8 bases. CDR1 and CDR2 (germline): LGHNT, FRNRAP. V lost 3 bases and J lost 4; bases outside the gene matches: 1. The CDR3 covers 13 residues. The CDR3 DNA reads TGTGCTAGTGGTTTACAGGGGGGCACTGAAGCTTTCTTT. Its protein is CASGLQGGTEAFF.

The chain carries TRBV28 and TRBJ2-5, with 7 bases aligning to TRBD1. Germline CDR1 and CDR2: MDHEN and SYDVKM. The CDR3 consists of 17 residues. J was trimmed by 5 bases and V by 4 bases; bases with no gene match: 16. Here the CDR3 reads CASSYGYRGDMEETQYF. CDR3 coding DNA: TGTGCCAGCAGTTACGGCTACAGGGGCGACATGGAGGAGACCCAGTACTTC.

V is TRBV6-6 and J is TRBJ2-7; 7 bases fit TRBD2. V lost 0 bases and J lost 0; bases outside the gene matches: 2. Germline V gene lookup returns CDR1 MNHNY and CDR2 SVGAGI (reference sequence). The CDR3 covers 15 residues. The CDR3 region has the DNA TGTGCCAGCAGTTACTCGCAGCGGGGCTCCTACGAGCAGTACTTC. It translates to CASSYSQRGSYEQYF.

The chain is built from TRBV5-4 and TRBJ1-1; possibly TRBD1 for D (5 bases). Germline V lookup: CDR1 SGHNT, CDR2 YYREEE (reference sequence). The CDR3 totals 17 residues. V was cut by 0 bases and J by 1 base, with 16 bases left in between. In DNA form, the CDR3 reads TGTGCCAGCAGCTTGGAGGAATGGGGCCGCGGGAACACTGAAGCTTTCTTT. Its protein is CASSLEEWGRGNTEAFF.

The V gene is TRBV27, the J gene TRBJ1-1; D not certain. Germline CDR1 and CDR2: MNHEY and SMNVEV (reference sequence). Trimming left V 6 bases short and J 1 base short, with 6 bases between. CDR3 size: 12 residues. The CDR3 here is CASRAPNTEAFF. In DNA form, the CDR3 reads TGTGCCAGCAGGGCCCCGAACACTGAAGCTTTCTTT.

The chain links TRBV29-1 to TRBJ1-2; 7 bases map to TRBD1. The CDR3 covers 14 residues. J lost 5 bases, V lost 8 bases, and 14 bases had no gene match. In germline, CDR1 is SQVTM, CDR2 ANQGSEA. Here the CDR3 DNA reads TGCAGCACCTTCGGTGACAGGGAAACATATGGCTACACCTTC. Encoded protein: CSTFGDRETYGYTF.

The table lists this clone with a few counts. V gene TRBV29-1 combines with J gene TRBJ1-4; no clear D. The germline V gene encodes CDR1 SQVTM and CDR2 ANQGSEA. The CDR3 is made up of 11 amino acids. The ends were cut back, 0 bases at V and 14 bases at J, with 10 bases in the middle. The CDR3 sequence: CSVEDQHSLFF. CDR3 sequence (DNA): TGCAGCGTTGAAGATCAACATTCGCTGTTTTTT.

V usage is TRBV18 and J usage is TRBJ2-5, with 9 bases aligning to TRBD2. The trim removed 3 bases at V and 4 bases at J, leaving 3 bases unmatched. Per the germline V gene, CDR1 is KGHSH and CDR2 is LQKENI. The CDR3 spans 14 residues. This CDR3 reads CASSPTSGLETQYF. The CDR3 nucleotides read TGTGCCAGCTCACCCACTAGCGGGTTAGAGACCCAGTACTTC. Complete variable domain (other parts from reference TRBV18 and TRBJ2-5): NAGVMQNPRHLVRRRGQEARLRCSPMKGHSHVYWYRQLPEEGLKFMVYLQKENIIDESGMPKERFSAEFPKEGPSILRIQQVVRGDSAAYFCASSPTSGLETQYFGPGTRLLVL.